Listed below are T cell receptor beta chains from one sample, sequenced in a study of blood T cells in healthy people across ages. TCRdb used MiXCR to reprocess the 5' RACE reads, holding one entry per CDR3 protein. This sample carries 890,000 or so distinct CDR3 sequences, about 62% of them seen once, and the ten largest clones take 25% to 30%. The material sequenced was blood. The receptors shown here come from a man aged 30 to 45 in good health. Each CDR3 is given with its conserved first and last residue. A D gene is named only where the DNA matches it firmly. The listing skips clone size in some rows; elsewhere it reads once, few, many or a size class.

D gene	V gene	J gene	clone size	CDR3 DNA	CDR3 protein
NA	TRBV7-3	TRBJ2-7	NA	TGTGCCAGCAGCTGCAAACGCCCCAAAGGCGAGCAGTACTTC	CASSCKRPKGEQYF
TRBD2	TRBV29-1	TRBJ2-1	few	TGCAGCGTCGCCCCTAGCGGGGGGGATTACAATGAGCAGTTCTTC	CSVAPSGGDYNEQFF
TRBD2	TRBV25-1	TRBJ2-2	NA	TGTGCCAGCAGTGCAACGCCTAGCGGAACGAACACCGGGGAGCTGTTTTTT	CASSATPSGTNTGELFF
NA	TRBV7-2	TRBJ2-7	NA	TGTGCCAGCAGCCGTACCAGGGACTACGAGCAGTACTTC	CASSRTRDYEQYF
TRBD1	TRBV7-3	TRBJ2-4	few	TGTGCCAGCAGCTTCGGGACAGGACAAAACATTCAGTACTTC	CASSFGTGQNIQYF
NA	TRBV7-2	TRBJ2-3	NA	TGTGCCAGCAGCGGGGGTTATTTATCAGATACGCAGTATTTT	CASSGGYLSDTQYF
NA	TRBV7-2	TRBJ2-3	NA	TGTGCCAGCAGCTCCCGGGCCAGGGGGGCAGATACGCAGTATTTT	CASSSRARGADTQYF
TRBD2	TRBV7-2	TRBJ2-5	few	TGTGCCAGCAGCCCCCGACTAGCGGGGACGGGAGAGACCCAGTACTTC	CASSPRLAGTGETQYF
NA	TRBV15	TRBJ2-3	NA	TGTGCCACCAGCGGCGGGGACACTGGCACAGATACGCAGTATTTT	CATSGGDTGTDTQYF
NA	TRBV7-2	TRBJ2-7	NA	TGTGCCAGCAGCTTATCACTGGACCCACTTTTTGGGGAGCAGTACTTC	CASSLSLDPLFGEQYF
NA	TRBV7-2	TRBJ2-2	NA	TGTGCCAGCAGTGCCACAGGTCCCGGGGAGCTGTTTTTT	CASSATGPGELFF
NA	TRBV12-3/TRBV12-4	TRBJ1-2	few	TGTGCCAGCAGTATGGACAGCAACTATGGCTACACCTTC	CASSMDSNYGYTF
NA	TRBV6-1	TRBJ2-1	NA	TGTGCCAGCAGGGCTACCCCGGGGAATGAGCAGTTCTTC	CASRATPGNEQFF
NA	TRBV28	TRBJ1-2	NA	TGTGCCGCGCGCGGGGCGCGCTATGGCTACACCTTC	CAARGARYGYTF
NA	TRBV10-3	TRBJ2-3	few	TGTGCCGTCAATACTGGGCCCTCTGCTGGGGCCCAAGATACGCAGTATTTT	CAVNTGPSAGAQDTQYF
NA	TRBV4-2	TRBJ2-1	few	TGTGCCAGCAGCTCCGAAGAAGGTAGACTCCCACCCAATGAGCAGTTCTTC	CASSSEEGRLPPNEQFF
TRBD1	TRBV10-3	TRBJ2-3	few	TGTGCCATCCGTGGGGACAGGGGGCTTATCGGTAAGGATACGCAGTATTTT	CAIRGDRGLIGKDTQYF
NA	TRBV9	TRBJ2-3	NA	TGTGCCAGCAGCGTCGGACAAGCAGATACGCAGTATTTT	CASSVGQADTQYF
TRBD2	TRBV4-3	TRBJ2-5	NA	TGCGCCAGCAGCCAAGCCCCAGCGGGGGCTACTCGGGGGGAGACCCAGTACTTC	CASSQAPAGATRGETQYF
NA	TRBV6-1	TRBJ1-2	NA	TGTGCCAGTAAAAGTGCCCAGGCTTACTATGGCTACACCTTC	CASKSAQAYYGYTF
TRBD1	TRBV29-1	TRBJ2-1	NA	TGCAGCGTCGGCGGGACAGGGAGTCATGAGCAGTTCTTC	CSVGGTGSHEQFF
NA	TRBV7-2	TRBJ2-5	NA	TGTGCCAGCAGCTTAAGTTGGGACAGACGGAGGGGGGGGGACCAAGAGACCCAGTACTTC	CASSLSWDRRRGGDQETQYF
NA	TRBV20-1	TRBJ2-5	once	TGCAGTGCTAGAGGTCCACTATGGGAGACCCAGTACTTC	CSARGPLWETQYF
TRBD2	TRBV5-5	TRBJ2-1	few	TGTGCCAGCAGCTTGGAACCGGTGACTAGCGGGGCGGGTGAGCAGTTCTTC	CASSLEPVTSGAGEQFF
TRBD2	TRBV7-2	TRBJ2-1	NA	TGTGCCAGCAGCCCCCGGGGCGGGGGGAACAACAATGAGCAGTTCTTC	CASSPRGGGNNNEQFF
TRBD1	TRBV14	TRBJ2-4	few	TGTGCCAGCAGCCAAGACAGGGGGATTAACATTCAGTACTTC	CASSQDRGINIQYF
TRBD2	TRBV20-1	TRBJ2-1	NA	TGCAGTGCTAGAGTCCAGAGCGGGGGTTACAATGAGCAGTTCTTC	CSARVQSGGYNEQFF
TRBD2	TRBV6-5	TRBJ2-3	NA	TGTGCCAGCAGATCACACGGGGGGGCAGATACGCAGTATTTT	CASRSHGGADTQYF
NA	TRBV12-3/TRBV12-4	TRBJ1-1	few	TGTGCCAGCAGTCCCCACTTAGCAAACACTGAAGCTTTCTTT	CASSPHLANTEAFF
TRBD1	TRBV3-1	TRBJ2-7	NA	TGTGCCAGCAGCCTGGACAGGCAACTCTACGAGCAGTACTTC	CASSLDRQLYEQYF
NA	TRBV25-1	TRBJ1-1	NA	TGTGCCAGCTGGGGGCTGTTGAACACTGAAGCTTTCTTT	CASWGLLNTEAFF
TRBD1	TRBV13	TRBJ1-6	once	TGTGCCAGCAGTCCAGGGGGACTGGGGAATTCACCCCTCCACTTT	CASSPGGLGNSPLHF
NA	TRBV4-2	TRBJ2-5	NA	TGTGCCAGCAGCCAACTGGGGGGGGGCGGGGAGACCCAGTACTTC	CASSQLGGGGETQYF
NA	TRBV7-2	TRBJ2-4	NA	TGTGCCAGCAGCCCATCGTTCCGGTCAGGGACGCAGTACTTC	CASSPSFRSGTQYF
NA	TRBV7-2	TRBJ2-7	NA	TGTGCCAGCAGCTTATTTCGTAAGGGCAACTACGAGCAGTACTTC	CASSLFRKGNYEQYF
NA	TRBV20-1	TRBJ1-1	NA	TGCAGTGCTTCCCCACGGGGCCGATACACTGAAGCTTTCTTT	CSASPRGRYTEAFF
NA	TRBV7-3	TRBJ2-3	few	TGTGCCAGCAGCCCCCACCAGAGCACAGATACGCAGTATTTT	CASSPHQSTDTQYF
NA	TRBV11-1	TRBJ2-7	NA	TGTGCCAGCAGCTTACTTTCGGCGGTCCTCTACGAGCAGTACTTC	CASSLLSAVLYEQYF
TRBD1	TRBV5-1	TRBJ1-1	NA	TGCGCCAGCAGCTCCACAGGGGGGAACACTGAAGCTTTCTTT	CASSSTGGNTEAFF
TRBD2	TRBV20-1	TRBJ2-7	NA	TGCAGTGCTCCTAGCGGGGGCCTCTACGAGCAGTACTTC	CSAPSGGLYEQYF
TRBD1	TRBV15	TRBJ2-1	NA	TGTGCCACCAGCAGCCCCGGGACAGGGTTGAATGAGCAGTTCTTC	CATSSPGTGLNEQFF
TRBD2	TRBV10-3	TRBJ2-5	few	TGTGCCATCAGTGAGACTAGCGGCGAATACCAAGAGACCCAGTACTTC	CAISETSGEYQETQYF
TRBD1	TRBV7-2	TRBJ2-5	few	TGTGCCAGCAGCTTAGAAACAGGGGTAAAGACCCAGTACTTC	CASSLETGVKTQYF
TRBD2	TRBV5-1	TRBJ2-1	NA	TGCGCCAGCGCCGCGGCGGGGGGCGGAAACAATGAGCAGTTCTTC	CASAAAGGGNNEQFF
TRBD1	TRBV5-5	TRBJ1-4	NA	TGTGCCAGCAGCAGCCCGGGACAGGTTCAGAGAGAAAAACTGTTTTTT	CASSSPGQVQREKLFF
NA	TRBV6-2/TRBV6-3	TRBJ1-6	NA	TGTGCCAGCAGCCTCCCAGTGGAGATTTCACCCCTCCACTTT	CASSLPVEISPLHF
NA	TRBV9	TRBJ1-4	NA	TGTGCCAGCAGCGTAGGTGGTACCGGGAAACTGTTTTTT	CASSVGGTGKLFF
NA	TRBV14	TRBJ1-2	few	TGTGCCAGCAGCCAAGTCCGATCAGGGAGCTACACCTTC	CASSQVRSGSYTF
NA	TRBV5-1	TRBJ2-3	NA	TGCGCCAGCGGCCCCTTCGGGGCAGACACAGATACGCAGTATTTT	CASGPFGADTDTQYF
NA	TRBV9	TRBJ2-1	NA	TGTGCCAGCAGCGTAGCAGGGGGCGGGAGTTTTGGGCAGTTCTTC	CASSVAGGGSFGQFF
NA	TRBV14	TRBJ1-2	NA	TGTGCCAGCAGCCAAGCATGGGGGCCAGGAGGCTACACCTTC	CASSQAWGPGGYTF
TRBD2	TRBV12-3/TRBV12-4	TRBJ2-5	few	TGTGCCAGCAGTTCCGCTCTAGCGGGGCAGGAGACCCAGTACTTC	CASSSALAGQETQYF
NA	TRBV5-5	TRBJ2-5	NA	TGTGCCAGCAGCTCGCCTCCTATAGGGCCCTCTAAGGAGCAGTACTTC	CASSSPPIGPSKEQYF
NA	TRBV20-1	TRBJ2-6	few	TGCAGTGCTTCCGGCCCCTCTGGGGCCAACGTCCTGACTTTC	CSASGPSGANVLTF
TRBD2	TRBV20-1	TRBJ2-6	NA	TGCAGTGCTAGCGGACTAGCGGGCTACTCTGGGGCCAACGTCCTGACTTTC	CSASGLAGYSGANVLTF
TRBD2	TRBV3-1	TRBJ2-1	few	TGTGCCAGCAGCTCGGCTAGCGGGGGGGTATATGAGCAGTTCTTC	CASSSASGGVYEQFF
NA	TRBV4-3	TRBJ2-7	NA	TGCGCCAGCAGCCAAGTAGTCGGGAGCTACGAGCAGTACTTC	CASSQVVGSYEQYF
NA	TRBV29-1	TRBJ2-7	NA	TGCAGCGTTGAGAAAGGGGGATCCTACGAGCAGTACTTC	CSVEKGGSYEQYF
NA	TRBV20-1	TRBJ2-7	NA	TGCAGTGCAGTCCGCGCGCGACAGGTCTACTACGAGCAGTACTTC	CSAVRARQVYYEQYF
TRBD2	TRBV9	TRBJ2-3	NA	TGTGCCAGCAGCGTAGGGGCTAGCGGAGACACAGATACGCAGTATTTT	CASSVGASGDTDTQYF